This TCR beta chain was sequenced for a study of T-cell memory formation after mild COVID-19. Study at large: Largely donor-specific TCR clusters were found.

Trimming cost V 3 bases and J 4 bases; bases outside gene matches: 9. CDR3 size: 17 residues. Germline assignment: CDR1 LGHNA and CDR2 YSLEER. MiXCR was run by TCRdb on the 5' RACE reads, yielding one entry per CDR3 protein. The sample lists around 200,000 distinct CDR3 sequences, roughly 20% occurring once. This clonotype appeared a few times. This sequence originates from a man between 18 and 35 years old who had mild COVID-19 (a few samples of this study predate the infection). Cell type and time point are not known. Sequencing was performed on PBMCs or a T cell subset sorted from them (not recorded which). V and J are TRBV4-3 and TRBJ2-5; 12 bases align to TRBD2. The CDR3 loop reads CASSHRTRTSGAETQYF. CDR3 nucleotides: TGCGCCAGCAGCCACCGCACTAGGACTAGCGGGGCAGAGACCCAGTACTTC.